These T cell receptor beta chains were read from a single sample in a study of beta chain features in type 1 diabetes. The table came from immunoSEQ multiplex PCR; TCRdb's copy has only in-frame clones and leaves some out. The table records over 15,000 clones, roughly 69% of them present only once. Specimen: Tregs from blood. These receptors all come from a man aged 25-45 years with type 1 diabetes. The CDR3 runs from the conserved cysteine through the conserved F or W. A D gene is named only where the DNA matches it firmly. Size is omitted from some rows. Given values are once, few, many or a class for expanded clones.

D	J	size	V	length	CDR3	DNA
TRBD1	TRBJ2-1	-	TRBV5-1	14	CASSSGQGNDEQFF	TGCGCCAGCAGCTCGGGACAGGGGAATGATGAGCAGTTCTTC
-	TRBJ1-4	once	TRBV4-2	13	CASSLAGSEKLFF	TGTGCCAGCAGCCTGGCTGGGAGTGAAAAACTGTTTTTT
TRBD1	TRBJ2-5	-	TRBV27	13	CASGRGTGKEQYF	TGTGCCAGCGGTAGGGGGACAGGGAAAGAGCAGTACTTC
TRBD1	TRBJ2-5	-	TRBV7-8	15	CASSLVGQGEETQYF	TGTGCCAGCAGCTTAGTGGGACAGGGAGAGGAGACCCAGTACTTC
TRBD1	TRBJ1-6	large	TRBV19	19	CASMGARDRGSGSNSPLHF	TGTGCCAGTATGGGGGCCCGGGACAGGGGATCTGGATCGAATTCACCCCTCCACTTT
TRBD1	TRBJ1-1	-	TRBV11-2	16	CASSLRRQGKNTEAFF	TGTGCCAGCAGCTTGCGGAGACAGGGCAAGAACACTGAAGCTTTCTTT
TRBD2	TRBJ2-2	-	TRBV5-1	16	CASSPGTSGYTGELFF	TGCGCCAGCAGCCCGGGGACTAGCGGATACACCGGGGAGCTGTTTTTT
-	TRBJ2-3	-	TRBV5-1	15	CASSLVLPRTDTQYF	TGCGCCAGCAGCTTGGTCCTCCCCCGCACAGATACGCAGTATTTT
-	TRBJ2-4	-	TRBV5-1	15	CASSLDSGDQSIQYF	TGCGCCAGCAGCTTAGATTCGGGAGACCAGAGCATTCAGTACTTC
TRBD1	TRBJ2-5	-	TRBV5-1	14	CASSPGTDPRTQYF	TGCGCCAGCAGTCCCGGGACAGACCCTAGGACCCAGTACTTC
-	TRBJ2-4	once	TRBV6-5	15	CASSYSQALKNIQYF	TGTGCCAGCAGTTACTCACAGGCCTTAAAAAACATTCAGTACTTC
-	TRBJ2-1	-	TRBV6-6	16	CASSYSRAGGRNEQFF	TGTGCCAGCAGTTACTCGAGAGCGGGCGGTAGGAATGAGCAGTTCTTC
TRBD1	TRBJ1-1	once	TRBV5-1	15	CASSSGDRANTEAFF	TGCGCCAGCAGCTCGGGGGACAGGGCGAACACTGAAGCTTTCTTT
TRBD1	TRBJ2-1	once	TRBV11-3	17	CASSLGTGTGILNEQFF	TGTGCCAGCAGCTTAGGAACCGGGACAGGGATCCTCAATGAGCAGTTCTTC
TRBD2	TRBJ2-1	few	TRBV6-6	15	CASSLSPGGYNEQFF	TGTGCCAGCAGTCTTTCACCGGGAGGGTACAATGAGCAGTTCTTC
TRBD1	TRBJ2-7	-	TRBV27	15	CASSGLGTGGYEQYF	TGTGCCAGCAGTGGCCTTGGGACAGGGGGCTACGAGCAGTACTTC
-	TRBJ1-1	-	TRBV30	14	CAWAGVGGATEAFF	TGTGCCTGGGCCGGCGTGGGGGGGGCAACTGAAGCTTTCTTT
TRBD1	TRBJ1-1	-	TRBV7-9	13	CASSLGGTGEAFF	TGTGCCAGCAGCTTGGGGGGGACAGGGGAAGCTTTCTTT
TRBD1	TRBJ2-1	-	TRBV30	15	CAWSLHRGSYNEQFF	TGTGCCTGGAGCCTCCACAGGGGTTCCTACAATGAGCAGTTCTTC
-	TRBJ1-2	-	TRBV18	14	CASSPNRQDYGYTF	TGTGCCAGCTCACCAAATCGGCAGGACTATGGCTACACCTTC
TRBD1	TRBJ2-5	-	TRBV7-9	16	CASSLLTGGGQETQYF	TGTGCCAGCAGCTTACTGACAGGGGGTGGACAAGAGACCCAGTACTTC
-	TRBJ1-5	-	TRBV11-2	16	CAGSPLQGSGNQPQHF	TGTGCCGGCAGTCCTCTACAGGGTTCTGGCAATCAGCCCCAGCATTTT
TRBD2	TRBJ2-1	-	TRBV5-1	14	CASSLEGLVTLQFF	TGCGCCAGCAGCTTAGAGGGACTAGTAACCTTGCAGTTCTTC
TRBD1	TRBJ2-2	-	TRBV19	17	CASSIRQGFSSTGELFF	TGTGCCAGTAGTATTAGACAGGGATTTTCGAGCACCGGGGAGCTGTTTTTT
TRBD2	TRBJ2-1	-	TRBV10-3	20	CAISERAPQGLGGSQNEQFF	TGTGCCATCAGTGAGAGGGCCCCCCAGGGTCTTGGCGGGAGTCAGAATGAGCAGTTCTTC
-	TRBJ2-7	-	TRBV5-1	11	CASSSDYEQYF	TGCGCCAGCAGCTCGGACTACGAGCAGTACTTC
TRBD1	TRBJ2-4	-	TRBV14	15	CASSQGGQVKNIQYF	TGTGCCAGCAGCCAAGGGGGACAGGTTAAAAACATTCAGTACTTC
-	TRBJ2-1	-	TRBV14	17	CASSLKTGTFPYNEQFF	TGTGCCAGCAGCTTAAAGACAGGAACCTTTCCCTACAATGAGCAGTTCTTC
TRBD2	TRBJ2-2	few	TRBV2	15	CASRSGGPGTGELFF	TGTGCCAGCAGAAGCGGGGGGCCGGGAACCGGGGAGCTGTTTTTT
TRBD1	TRBJ1-1	-	TRBV5-1	14	CASSLSPRGLEAFF	TGCGCCAGCAGCTTGTCCCCCAGGGGGCTTGAAGCTTTCTTT
TRBD1	TRBJ2-2	-	TRBV2	14	CASSEEGAPGELFF	TGTGCCAGCAGTGAAGAGGGGGCCCCCGGGGAGCTGTTTTTT
-	TRBJ2-7	few	TRBV4-1	15	CASSQVRAPSYEQYF	TGCGCCAGCAGCCAAGTTAGAGCGCCCTCCTACGAGCAGTACTTC
TRBD1	TRBJ2-1	-	TRBV10-3	14	CAISPGTGYYEQFF	TGTGCCATCAGTCCCGGGACAGGGTATTATGAGCAGTTCTTC
TRBD1	TRBJ1-1	-	TRBV4-1	16	CASSWTRDRVNTEAFF	TGCGCCAGCAGCTGGACTCGGGACAGGGTGAACACTGAAGCTTTCTTT
TRBD2	TRBJ2-1	-	TRBV5-1	18	CASSLAPLAGALYNEQFF	TGCGCCAGCAGCTTGGCCCCGCTAGCGGGGGCCCTTTACAATGAGCAGTTCTTC
-	TRBJ2-7	once	TRBV7-2	15	CASSLAGTGPLEQYF	TGTGCCAGCAGCTTAGCCGGGACTGGACCCCTGGAGCAGTACTTC
-	TRBJ2-5	-	TRBV19	16	CASSIRLAGRQETQYF	TGTGCCAGTAGTATCCGGCTAGCCGGCAGACAAGAGACCCAGTACTTC
TRBD1	TRBJ2-7	-	TRBV7-9	16	CASSLAGTGVSYEQYF	TGTGCCAGCAGCTTAGCCGGGACAGGGGTTTCCTACGAGCAGTACTTC
TRBD1	TRBJ2-5	few	TRBV7-9	13	CASSRGQSETQYF	TGTGCCAGCAGCCGGGGACAGAGCGAGACCCAGTACTTC
TRBD1	TRBJ1-3	-	TRBV6-6	14	CASRTGDGGNTIYF	TGTGCCAGCAGGACAGGGGACGGAGGAAACACCATATATTTT
-	TRBJ2-3	-	TRBV5-1	14	CASSLDVNSDTQYF	TGCGCCAGCAGCTTGGATGTAAACTCAGATACGCAGTATTTT
-	TRBJ1-1	few	TRBV5-1	15	CASSYSREVGTEAFF	TGCGCCAGCAGTTACTCCAGGGAAGTGGGGACTGAAGCTTTCTTT
TRBD2	TRBJ2-1	once	TRBV5-1	16	CASSLGASGGAQEQFF	TGCGCCAGCAGCTTGGGGGCTAGCGGGGGGGCCCAGGAGCAGTTCTTC
-	TRBJ2-7	-	TRBV18	13	CASSQGISYEQYF	TGTGCCAGCTCTCAGGGTATCTCCTACGAGCAGTACTTC
TRBD1	TRBJ1-5	-	TRBV5-1	15	CASSLDGQGNQPQHF	TGCGCCAGCAGCTTGGATGGACAGGGGAATCAGCCCCAGCATTTT
-	TRBJ2-3	once	TRBV19	16	CASSIGSGRTPDTQYF	TGTGCCAGTAGTATTGGAAGCGGACGAACACCAGATACGCAGTATTTT
-	TRBJ1-1	-	TRBV15	16	CATSRGGTAGGPEAFF	TGTGCCACCAGCAGAGGCGGGACGGCGGGGGGTCCTGAAGCTTTCTTT
TRBD1	TRBJ1-2	-	TRBV5-4	13	CASSSWNRGGYTF	TGTGCCAGCAGCTCCTGGAACAGGGGAGGCTACACCTTC
-	TRBJ2-5	once	TRBV2	15	CASVQSPGSQETQYF	TGTGCCAGCGTGCAGTCCCCGGGGAGCCAAGAGACCCAGTACTTC
-	TRBJ1-5	few	TRBV18	14	CASSPNYSNQPQHF	TGTGCCAGCTCACCAAATTATAGCAATCAGCCCCAGCATTTT
-	TRBJ2-5	few	TRBV25-1	16	CASSEGSRGGKETQYF	TGTGCCAGCAGTGAAGGGTCCAGGGGCGGCAAAGAGACCCAGTACTTC
TRBD1	TRBJ2-5	-	TRBV7-9	17	CASSLRPRDRGRETQYF	TGTGCCAGCAGCTTAAGGCCAAGAGACAGGGGGCGGGAGACCCAGTACTTC
-	TRBJ2-3	-	TRBV11-2	13	CASSGLGAYTQYF	TGTGCCAGCAGCGGGCTGGGGGCGTATACGCAGTATTTT
-	TRBJ2-7	-	TRBV20-1	11	CSAPGHTREYF	TGCAGTGCCCCCGGACACACCCGAGAGTACTTC
-	TRBJ2-7	-	TRBV6-6	16	CASSYSQGAQSYEQYF	TGTGCCAGCAGTTACTCGCAGGGTGCACAAAGCTACGAGCAGTACTTC
TRBD2	TRBJ2-5	-	TRBV5-1	16	CASSLGGLAGVETQYF	TGCGCCAGCAGCTTGGGGGGACTAGCGGGAGTTGAGACCCAGTACTTC
-	TRBJ1-4	-	TRBV11-2	15	CASSFRGAGNEKLFF	TGTGCCAGCAGCTTCCGGGGAGCGGGTAATGAAAAACTGTTTTTT
-	TRBJ2-7	-	TRBV11-2	14	CASSPRQEPAEQYF	TGTGCCAGCAGCCCCCGACAGGAGCCCGCCGAGCAGTACTTC
TRBD2	TRBJ2-5	-	TRBV19	14	CASSPGGFQETQYF	TGTGCCAGTAGTCCCGGGGGGTTCCAAGAGACCCAGTACTTC
TRBD1	TRBJ2-5	-	TRBV29-1	15	CSVVGDRGLQETQYF	TGCAGCGTTGTCGGGGACAGGGGGCTCCAAGAGACCCAGTACTTC